Shown below are 18 T cell receptor beta chains from a single sample sequenced in a study of beta chain features in type 1 diabetes. Study observations and caveats: Among all four CD4+ subsets, Type 1 diabetes patients had TCRB CDR3s that were moderately but significantly shorter.

All of the isolated RNA was reverse transcribed, so expressed TCRB transcripts were sequenced. Clones were sequenced by immunoSEQ multiplex PCR, and TCRdb holds only the in-frame ones, with some missing. This table holds about 160,000 clones, approximately 7.9% found once. For these receptors, no antigen is known. Sequencing used central memory CD4+ T cells from blood. The receptors stem from a man aged 18 to 30 with type 1 diabetes.

A few counts support this clone. V and J are TRBV30 and TRBJ2-5; tentatively, D is TRBD1 (7 bases). The CDR3 is 12 residues long. V was shortened by 1 base and J by 5 bases, with 8 bases between the two germline ends. The germline CDR1 and CDR2 sequences are GTSNPN and SVGIG (reference sequence). In DNA, the CDR3 is TGTGCCTGGAGTGCAGGGGGGGAGACCCAGTACTTC. Amino acids: CAWSAGGETQYF.

This clone came up a few times. The V call is TRBV30, the J call TRBJ1-5, with TRBD1 identical over 7 bases. The CDR3 consists of 16 residues. Germline CDR1 reads GTSNPN; CDR2 reads SVGIG (reference sequence). V shed 3 bases, J shed 4 bases, and the junction held 12 bases outside the gene matches. CDR3 loop: CAWSREGGGWNQPQHF. In DNA, the CDR3 is TGTGCCTGGAGCCGGGAAGGGGGCGGGTGGAATCAGCCCCAGCATTTT.

The chain uses TRBV4-2 and TRBJ2-1; the match to TRBD2 covers 11 bases. The J segment lost 10 bases and the V segment lost 4 bases, leaving 30 bases of the junction unmatched. The CDR3 contains 22 residues. Germline V gives CDR1 LGHNA, CDR2 YNFKEQ. CDR3 sequence reads: CASSLPGQPGLAASKDGKEQFF. The CDR3 DNA follows: TGTGCCAGCAGCCTGCCGGGACAGCCGGGACTAGCGGCCTCTAAGGATGGGAAGGAGCAGTTCTTC.

This clone was seen a few times. This chain joins TRBV9 and TRBJ1-2; D call uncertain. The V end was cut by 5 bases, the J end by 6 bases, with 23 bases between. CDR1 is SGDLS and CDR2 is YYNGEE in the germline V gene. The CDR3 runs to 16 residues. The DNA for the CDR3 is TGTGCCAGCAGTGCGAGTCTGGCCAGCCGACTAGATGGCTACACCTTC. Translation gives CASSASLASRLDGYTF.

In this sample, this clone turned up a few times. The J gene is TRBJ2-2, the V gene TRBV2; TRBD1 agrees at 8 bases. CDR1 and CDR2 (germline): SNHLY, FYNNEI. V lost 3 bases and J lost 1; bases outside the gene matches: 1. The CDR3 extends over 15 amino acids. The CDR3 spells CASSDGTGNTGELFF. The CDR3 DNA reads TGTGCCAGCAGTGATGGGACAGGGAACACCGGGGAGCTGTTTTTT.

This clone appeared a few times. This chain links TRBV30 with TRBJ1-4, with D uncertain. Looked up from germline, CDR1 is GTSNPN and CDR2 is SVGIG (reference sequence). V gave up 4 bases and J gave up 3 bases, with 12 bases separating them. The length of the CDR3 is 14 residues. CDR3 sequence: CAWTPARANEKLFF. For the CDR3, the DNA is TGTGCCTGGACCCCTGCGAGGGCTAATGAAAAACTGTTTTTT.

CDR3 sequence: CAISKQGPGNTIYF. The CDR3 DNA reads as TGTGCCATCAGTAAACAGGGTCCTGGAAACACCATATATTTT. The gene calls are TRBV10-3 and TRBJ1-3; the D gene is possibly TRBD1 (6 bases). From germline, CDR1 is ENHRY and CDR2 SYGVKD. V was cut by 5 bases and J by 2 bases, with 10 bases left in between. This CDR3 has 14 residues.

A few counts support this clone. The chain uses TRBV2 and TRBJ2-5; 10 bases match TRBD1. The CDR3 is made up of 14 amino acids. J gave up 5 bases and V 7 bases, and 7 bases lay outside the gene matches. Per the germline V gene, CDR1 is SNHLY and CDR2 is FYNNEI. The CDR3 region is CASTRDRGRETQYF. DNA of the CDR3: TGTGCCAGCACGCGGGACAGGGGCAGGGAGACCCAGTACTTC.

The chain couples TRBV7-2 to TRBJ2-5; D may be TRBD2 (5 bases). This CDR3 is 13 amino acids long. The germline gives CDR1 SGHTA, CDR2 FQGNSA. Trimming stripped 5 bases from V and 4 bases from J, with 11 bases between. The CDR3 loop reads CASSPRGRETQYF. The CDR3 DNA is TGTGCCAGCAGCCCGAGAGGGCGAGAGACCCAGTACTTC. The full variable domain, in which reference TRBV7-2 and TRBJ2-5 provide the parts outside the CDR3, is GAGVSQSPSNKVTEKGKDVELRCDPISGHTALYWYRQSLGQGLEFLIYFQGNSAPDKSGLPSDRFSAERTGGSVSTLTIQRTQQEDSAVYLCASSPRGRETQYFGPGTRLLVL.

This clone was picked up a small number of times. The chain carries TRBV29-1 and TRBJ1-2; perhaps TRBD1 as D (6 bases). V shed 1 base and J shed 5 bases, with 14 bases lying between them. The CDR3 has 14 residues. From germline, CDR1 is SQVTM and CDR2 ANQGSEA. This CDR3 is CSVEGQGNPYGYTF. The CDR3 DNA reads as TGCAGCGTTGAAGGTCAGGGGAACCCTTATGGCTACACCTTC.

This rearrangement joins TRBV11-2 to TRBJ2-7, with 15 bases identical to TRBD2. This CDR3 is built from 15 residues. With V trimmed by 5 bases and J by 7 bases, 6 bases remained unmatched. The germline V gene has CDR1 SGHAT and CDR2 FQNNGV. The CDR3 bases are TGTGCCAGCAGCCCCGGACTAGCGGGGGGGCAGGAGCAGTACTTC. Translated: CASSPGLAGGQEQYF.

This clone was seen more than once but under ten times. In nucleotides, the CDR3 is TGTGCCAGCAGCGAGAGGGGGTCGGGGGCCAACGTCCTGACTTTC. Protein product: CASSERGSGANVLTF. The V gene is TRBV9, the J gene TRBJ2-6; possibly TRBD1 for D (6 bases). The germline V and J ends were trimmed by 3 bases and 4 bases, with 11 bases remaining between them. The CDR3 loop spans 15 amino acids. In germline, CDR1 is SGDLS, CDR2 YYNGEE.

V usage is TRBV25-1 and J usage is TRBJ2-5; possible D gene TRBD2, 5 bases. The CDR3 runs to 14 residues. Looked up from germline, CDR1 is MGHDK and CDR2 is SYGVNS. The ends were cut back, 2 bases at V and 1 base at J, with 8 bases in the middle. CDR3 coding DNA: TGTGCCAGCAGTGAAATCGGGATCCAAGAGACCCAGTACTTC. This codes for CASSEIGIQETQYF.

The chain combines TRBV10-3 with TRBJ1-5; TRBD1 aligns across 9 bases. The length of the CDR3 is 15 residues. Trimming removed 5 bases from V and 11 bases from J; junction bases left unmatched: 13. Germline-derived CDR1 and CDR2 are ENHRY and SYGVKD. The CDR3 region has the DNA TGTGCCATCAGTAACCAGGTGGGACAGGGCTCTTCCCAGCATTTT. Translation: CAISNQVGQGSSQHF.

Only a few counts were recorded for this clone. V and J are TRBV7-2 and TRBJ1-2; TRBD1 is a possible D gene (5 bases). V gave up 4 bases and J gave up 4 bases, with 16 bases separating them. CDR1 and CDR2 (germline): SGHTA, FQGNSA. This CDR3 contains 15 residues. The CDR3 DNA reads TGTGCCAGCAGCTCCCTGGGGCAGGCCCCCTATGGCTACACCTTC. Residues: CASSSLGQAPYGYTF.

The genes are TRBV7-2 and TRBJ1-2; D perhaps matches TRBD1 (6 bases). The V gene lost 0 bases and the J gene lost 6 bases, with 17 bases spanning the gap. The germline gives CDR1 SGHTA, CDR2 FQGNSA. The length of the CDR3 is 16 residues. DNA of the CDR3: TGTGCCAGCAGCTTAGCCATAGGGGGAGTACTCGATGGCTACACCTTC. Amino acid sequence: CASSLAIGGVLDGYTF.

This clone turned up a few times. This sequence joins TRBV7-8 and TRBJ2-5; possibly TRBD1 for D (6 bases). The CDR3 length is 16 residues. The ends were cut back, 0 bases at V and 4 bases at J, with 15 bases in the middle. Germline CDR1 SGHVS, CDR2 FQNEAQ. CDR3 amino acids: CASSLAVGAGRETQYF. DNA of the CDR3: TGTGCCAGCAGCTTAGCGGTGGGGGCCGGTAGAGAGACCCAGTACTTC. The whole variable domain, filled in from reference TRBV7-8 and TRBJ2-5, reads GAGVSQSPRYKVAKRGQDVALRCDPISGHVSLFWYQQALGQGPEFLTYFQNEAQLDKSGLPSDRFFAERPEGSVSTLKIQRTQQEDSAVYLCASSLAVGAGRETQYFGPGTRLLVL.

Only a few counts were recorded for this clone. The chain couples TRBV15 to TRBJ1-2; D is unresolved. Trimming shortened V by 0 bases and J by 8 bases, and 10 bases separated the two germline ends. Germline V gene data show CDR1 as LNHNV and CDR2 as YYDKDF (reference sequence). This CDR3 is built from 13 residues. CDR3 nucleotides: TGTGCCACCAGCAGAGATCTGAGGTTAGGCTACACCTTC. Its translation is CATSRDLRLGYTF.